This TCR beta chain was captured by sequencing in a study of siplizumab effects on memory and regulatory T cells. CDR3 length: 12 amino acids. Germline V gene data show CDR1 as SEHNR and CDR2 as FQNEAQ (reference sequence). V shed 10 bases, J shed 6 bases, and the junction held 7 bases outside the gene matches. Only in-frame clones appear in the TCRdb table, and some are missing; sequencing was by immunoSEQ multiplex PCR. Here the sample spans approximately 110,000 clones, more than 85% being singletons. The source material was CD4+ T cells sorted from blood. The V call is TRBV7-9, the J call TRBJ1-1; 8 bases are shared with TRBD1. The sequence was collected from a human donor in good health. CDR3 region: CAIERGQAEAFF. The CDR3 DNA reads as TGTGCCATCGAGAGGGGACAGGCTGAAGCTTTCTTT.